The TCR beta chain under discussion was sequenced for a study of blood T cells in healthy people across ages. Then a second PCR, running roughly 7 to 11 cycles, was carried out with a sample-barcoded 5' primer and a J-beta primer mix. TCRdb re-analysed the 5' RACE reads in MiXCR, keeping a single row per CDR3 protein. The sample contains hundreds of thousands of distinct CDR3 sequences, around 21% of which appear only once. CDR1 MDHEN and CDR2 SYDVKM come from the germline V gene. After removal of 2 bases from V and 5 bases from J, the junction contained 2 bases not matched to a gene. The CDR3 runs 13 residues. This clonotype was recorded at least ten times. The antigen is unknown. Study-level results: Any changes in expanded clonotypes were possibly confounded, as donor CMV status remained unknown.

The sequence derives from a man aged 70 or older in good health. Sequences were obtained from blood. This chain connects TRBV28 to TRBJ1-2; 7 nucleotides line up with TRBD1. The CDR3 here is CASSLAGGYGYTF. The CDR3 DNA reads TGTGCCAGCAGTTTAGCAGGGGGTTATGGCTACACCTTC.